Below, 29 T cell receptor beta chains from the same sample are listed, as sequenced in a study of cytomegalovirus exposure and HLA in healthy donors. The PCR contained 60 Vbeta and 13 Jbeta primers. This table comes from immunoSEQ multiplex PCR, and its TCRdb copy is limited to in-frame clones, with some not included. Of roughly 140,000 clones in the sample, roughly 80% were seen once. Sequences were obtained from PBMCs. Receptor source: a woman aged 40 to 55 in good health and CMV-seropositive.

The chain couples TRBV10-3 to TRBJ2-1; 9 bases fit TRBD1. CDR1 is ENHRY and CDR2 is SYGVKD in the germline V gene. CDR3 length: 15 amino acids. Germline trimming cut 7 bases from V and 1 base from J; bases unmatched to any gene: 5. This chain's CDR3 is CAITPGQGSYNEQFF. The CDR3 DNA reads as TGTGCCATCACCCCGGGACAGGGTTCCTACAATGAGCAGTTCTTC.

This chain connects TRBV7-2 to TRBJ1-2; TRBD1 might be the D (6 bases). Trimming left V 5 bases short and J 2 bases short, with 18 bases between. Germline CDR1 and CDR2: SGHTA and FQGNSA. The CDR3 has 16 amino acids. The CDR3 DNA reads TGTGCCAGCAGCCCCAGAGGGGGTGCAGGGAACTATGGCTACACCTTC. Translated, it gives CASSPRGGAGNYGYTF.

The rearrangement joins TRBV18 to TRBJ1-2; unclear D gene. V lost 3 bases to trimming and J lost 0 bases, with 11 bases between them. There are 15 residues in the CDR3. The germline V gene encodes CDR1 KGHSH and CDR2 LQKENI. CDR3 sequence (DNA): TGTGCCAGCTCACCTGGCCAGGCGCCTAACTATGGCTACACCTTC. This translates into CASSPGQAPNYGYTF.

The V call is TRBV2, the J call TRBJ2-5; 10 positions match TRBD2. The CDR3 is made up of 14 amino acids. The ends lost 6 bases at V and 3 bases at J; junction bases unmatched: 4. CDR1 and CDR2 from the germline V gene are SNHLY and FYNNEI. CDR3 loop: CASSVSGRKETQYF. CDR3 nucleotide sequence: TGTGCCAGCAGCGTTAGCGGGAGGAAAGAGACCCAGTACTTC.

V gene TRBV5-4 combines with J gene TRBJ1-1, with TRBD1 matching over 11 bases. The V and J ends lost 4 bases and 7 bases, in that order; junction bases with no gene match: 12. CDR3 size: 16 residues. CDR1 and CDR2 (germline): SGHNT, YYREEE (reference sequence). The CDR3 DNA is TGTGCCAGCAGCCGTGGACAGGGGGCGCAAAAGCTTGAAGCTTTCTTT. Translating gives CASSRGQGAQKLEAFF.

The chain combines TRBV30 with TRBJ1-1; 12 nucleotides line up with TRBD1. V was clipped by 3 bases and J by 5 bases; unmatched bases: 4. Germline-derived CDR1 and CDR2 are GTSNPN and SVGIG (reference sequence). CDR3 length: 14 residues. The CDR3 loop reads CAWSPGQGATEAFF. The CDR3 DNA is TGTGCCTGGAGCCCGGGACAGGGGGCAACTGAAGCTTTCTTT.

The chain employs TRBV27 and TRBJ1-2; 7 bases align to TRBD1. Per germline, CDR1 MNHEY and CDR2 SMNVEV (reference sequence). The CDR3 has 12 amino acids. Trimming at V came to 6 bases and at J to 7 bases, leaving 5 bases not matched to a gene. The CDR3 region is CASSTGVSGYTF. CDR3 DNA sequence: TGTGCCAGCAGCACAGGGGTTAGTGGCTACACCTTC.

The rearrangement joins TRBV7-9 to TRBJ2-5; D is ambiguous. Germline-derived CDR1 and CDR2 are SEHNR and FQNEAQ (reference sequence). The CDR3 sequence is 13 residues long. Trimming removed 7 bases at V and 5 bases at J, with 14 bases between. CDR3 amino acids: CASTGGGTETQYF. CDR3 nucleotides: TGTGCCAGCACCGGCGGCGGCACGGAGACCCAGTACTTC. Variable domain in full (rest from reference TRBV7-9 and TRBJ2-5): DTGVSQNPRHKITKRGQNVTFRCDPISEHNRLYWYRQTLGQGPEFLTYFQNEAQLEKSRLLSDRFSAERPKGSFSTLEIQRTEQGDSAMYLCASTGGGTETQYFGPGTRLLVL.

The CDR3 region is CASSEFGDGSQPQHF. The CDR3 DNA reads TGTGCCAGCAGTGAATTCGGGGATGGAAGTCAGCCCCAGCATTTT. The gene calls are TRBV6-1 and TRBJ1-5; no definite D call. Germline V gene sequence: CDR1 MNHNS, CDR2 SASEGT. V was clipped by 2 bases and J by 6 bases, with 14 bases between them. The CDR3 extends over 15 amino acids.

The J gene is TRBJ2-1, the V gene TRBV6-6; perhaps TRBD1 as D (6 bases). Trimming cost V 5 bases and J 0 bases, with 14 bases left between them. The length of the CDR3 is 16 residues. Germline CDR1 reads MNHNY; CDR2 reads SVGAGI (reference sequence). CDR3 amino acids: CASSRLKDSSYNEQFF. The CDR3 nucleotides are TGTGCCAGCAGTCGACTAAAGGACAGCTCCTACAATGAGCAGTTCTTC.

This clone was seen once. The chain links TRBV5-1 to TRBJ2-7; D is perhaps TRBD1 (5 bases). This CDR3 region has 15 residues. CDR1 SGHRS and CDR2 YFSETQ come from the germline V gene. The V end was cut by 0 bases, the J end by 5 bases, with 15 bases between. The CDR3 region has the DNA TGCGCCAGCAGCTTGGCGAGTCGCAGGGCCAACGAGCAGTACTTC. This encodes CASSLASRRANEQYF.

The V and J genes are TRBV20-1 and TRBJ1-2; 8 bases agree with TRBD1. V shed 6 bases, J shed 8 bases, and the junction held 5 bases outside the gene matches. Germline CDR1 and CDR2: DFQATT and SNEGSKA (reference sequence). The CDR3 extends over 11 amino acids. CDR3 in DNA: TGCAGTGCCTGGGACAGGCGGGGCTACACCTTC. Its protein product is CSAWDRRGYTF.

The J gene is TRBJ2-2, the V gene TRBV5-1, with a tentative D call TRBD2 (6 bases). V lost 4 bases to trimming and J lost 4 bases, with 11 bases between them. In germline, CDR1 is SGHRS, CDR2 YFSETQ. The CDR3 extends over 14 amino acids. The CDR3, as DNA: TGCGCCAGCAGCCTTGGGGGGAGCACCGGGGAGCTGTTTTTT. Translated, it gives CASSLGGSTGELFF.

The DNA of the CDR3 is TGCGCCAGCAGCACCGGGACAGCTGGGACTGAAGCTTTCTTT. Translating gives CASSTGTAGTEAFF. The chain carries TRBV5-1 and TRBJ1-1; 7 nucleotides align to TRBD1. This CDR3 is built from 14 residues. Unmatched junction bases numbered 8, after V lost 4 bases and J lost 5 bases. Germline V gives CDR1 SGHRS, CDR2 YFSETQ.

The chain carries TRBV28 and TRBJ2-7; TRBD1 matches at 7 bases. This CDR3 is 13 amino acids long. CDR1 is MDHEN, CDR2 SYDVKM, per germline. The V gene end was trimmed by 5 bases and the J gene end by 6 bases; junction bases not matched to a gene: 7. The CDR3 reads CASSALRGSEQYF. CDR3 nucleotides: TGTGCCAGCAGTGCCCTCAGGGGGAGCGAGCAGTACTTC.

About this clone itself: This sample includes further DNA sequences coding for the same CDR3. The rearrangement uses TRBV18 and TRBJ2-7; TRBD1 agrees at 11 bases. CDR1 and CDR2 (germline): KGHSH, LQKENI. The CDR3 length is 14 residues. With 3 bases clipped from V and 6 bases from J, the junction kept 4 bases outside the gene matches. The CDR3 coding sequence is TGTGCCAGCTCACCGCTGGACAGGGGGCTCGAGCAGTACTTC. Its translation is CASSPLDRGLEQYF.

J is TRBJ1-5 and V is TRBV19; D is unclear. This CDR3 is 15 amino acids long. V was pared by 3 bases and J by 2 bases, with 11 bases between. The germline CDR1 and CDR2 sequences are LNHDA and SQIVND (reference sequence). The CDR3 sequence is CASSILFEGNQPQHF. CDR3 DNA: TGTGCCAGTAGTATTCTGTTCGAGGGCAATCAGCCCCAGCATTTT.

The rearrangement links TRBV29-1 to TRBJ2-7; D is unresolved. Germline V gene lookup returns CDR1 SQVTM and CDR2 ANQGSEA. The CDR3 runs 12 residues. The V and J ends lost 2 bases and 2 bases respectively, with 7 bases between them. CDR3 region: CSVELTAYEQYF. The CDR3 DNA reads as TGCAGCGTTGAACTCACGGCCTACGAGCAGTACTTC.

As concerns this clone: This specimen includes other DNA sequences encoding the same CDR3. V gene TRBV13 combines with J gene TRBJ2-3; D possibly corresponds to TRBD2 (5 bases). Germline CDR1 PRHDT, CDR2 FYEKMQ (reference sequence). V lost 0 bases, J lost 3 bases, and 10 bases lay in between. This CDR3 region has 15 residues. The CDR3 sequence: CASSLGLARTDTQYF. For the CDR3, the DNA is TGTGCCAGCAGCTTAGGCCTAGCACGAACAGATACGCAGTATTTT.

This clone has a handful of counts. The V gene is TRBV27, the J gene TRBJ1-4; possible D gene TRBD1, 5 bases. The CDR3 length is 15 residues. The germline V and J ends were trimmed by 1 base and 5 bases, with 11 bases remaining between them. Germline CDR1 and CDR2: MNHEY and SMNVEV (reference sequence). CDR3 loop: CASSLFAGQNEKLFF. The CDR3 DNA follows: TGTGCCAGCAGTTTATTCGCGGGGCAGAATGAAAAACTGTTTTTT. The whole variable domain, remainder taken from reference TRBV27 and TRBJ1-4, is EAQVTQNPRYLITVTGKKLTVTCSQNMNHEYMSWYRQDPGLGLRQIYYSMNVEVTDKGDVPEGYKVSRKEKRNFPLILESPSPNQTSLYFCASSLFAGQNEKLFFGSGTQLSVL.

V gene TRBV5-1 combines with J gene TRBJ2-6; no clear D. Germline assignment: CDR1 SGHRS and CDR2 YFSETQ. This CDR3 comprises 19 residues. With 0 bases removed from V and 0 bases from J, the gap between germline ends came to 16 bases. CDR3 DNA sequence: TGCGCCAGCAGCTTGGTGTCCCAGGCCACTCTCTCTGGGGCCAACGTCCTGACTTTC. It yields the protein CASSLVSQATLSGANVLTF.

V is TRBV9 and J is TRBJ1-1, with 7 bases that match TRBD1. J gave up 7 bases and V 4 bases, and 10 bases lay outside the gene matches. CDR3 length: 14 amino acids. Germline V gene data show CDR1 as SGDLS and CDR2 as YYNGEE. The CDR3 reads CASSPQNRGGEAFF. In DNA, the CDR3 is TGTGCCAGCAGCCCCCAAAACAGGGGAGGTGAAGCTTTCTTT. The variable domain in full, with the rest retrieved from reference TRBV9 and TRBJ1-1, is DSGVTQTPKHLITATGQRVTLRCSPRSGDLSVYWYQQSLDQGLQFLIQYYNGEERAKGNILERFSAQQFPDLHSELNLSSLELGDSALYFCASSPQNRGGEAFFGQGTRLTVV.

CDR3 DNA sequence: TGTGCTGGCCAGGGCGCAGATACGCAGTATTTT. Its translation is CAGQGADTQYF. V is TRBV30 and J is TRBJ2-3; possible D gene TRBD1, 5 bases. This CDR3 has 11 amino acids. Germline lookup yields CDR1 GTSNPN and CDR2 SVGIG (reference sequence).

The chain uses TRBV5-1 and TRBJ2-2; 8 bases line up with TRBD2. Germline V CDR1 and CDR2: SGHRS, YFSETQ. The trim removed 1 base at V and 1 base at J, leaving 0 bases unmatched. The CDR3 runs to 15 residues. CDR3 sequence reads: CASSLTSGNTGELFF. The DNA of the CDR3 is TGCGCCAGCAGCTTGACTAGCGGGAACACCGGGGAGCTGTTTTTT.

This clone has a handful of counts. The CDR3 protein is CAISDLQGGNEKLFF. The CDR3 region has the DNA TGTGCCATCAGTGATCTTCAGGGGGGAAATGAAAAACTGTTTTTT. V usage is TRBV10-3 and J usage is TRBJ1-4; TRBD1 agrees at 7 bases. Trimming at V came to 3 bases and at J to 5 bases, leaving 6 bases not matched to a gene. Germline V gene sequence: CDR1 ENHRY, CDR2 SYGVKD. There are 15 residues in the CDR3.

Regarding this clone: The junction departs from the called germline gene at one end, perhaps through a read error. The CDR3 protein is CASTGLAGAPLNF. The CDR3 region has the DNA TGTGCCAGCACCGGACTAGCGGGGGCCCCATTGAACTTC. The chain carries TRBV2 and TRBJ2-7; 13 nucleotides match TRBD2. The CDR3 spans 13 residues. Germline V CDR1 and CDR2: SNHLY, FYNNEI.

The V gene is TRBV27, the J gene TRBJ1-2; perhaps TRBD1 as D (5 bases). Germline V gene sequence: CDR1 MNHEY, CDR2 SMNVEV (reference sequence). This CDR3 is 13 amino acids long. Trimming cost V 3 bases and J 5 bases, with 10 bases left between them. The CDR3 nucleotides are TGTGCCAGCAGTTTGCGGGGCGCGTATGGCTACACCTTC. Amino acid sequence: CASSLRGAYGYTF.

V gene TRBV2 combines with J gene TRBJ2-2, with D possibly TRBD2 on 7 matching bases. The CDR3 is 14 amino acids. From germline, CDR1 is SNHLY and CDR2 FYNNEI. Trimming cost V 6 bases and J 7 bases, with 15 bases left between them. This CDR3 is CASSTRGAIGELFF. The DNA of the CDR3 is TGTGCCAGCAGCACCCGGGGGGCCATCGGGGAGCTGTTTTTT.

The gene calls are TRBV19 and TRBJ1-2, with 11 bases fitting TRBD1. Trimming at V came to 4 bases and at J to 4 bases, leaving 5 bases not matched to a gene. CDR3 length: 15 residues. Germline-derived CDR1 and CDR2 are LNHDA and SQIVND (reference sequence). The CDR3: CASSKRTGGVYGYTF. The CDR3 region has the DNA TGTGCCAGTAGTAAAAGGACAGGGGGCGTCTATGGCTACACCTTC.